This T cell receptor beta chain came from a study of blood T cell repertoires in COVID-19. Study-level background: The samples span acute and convalescent COVID-19 from the United States, Italy and Spain. The analysed material was cDNA or gDNA that came from T cells, B-cell-depleted T cells, or PBMCs.

Original methodology: The assay estimated nucleated cells by amplifying reference gene primers. Repertoires were generated with immunoSEQ multiplex PCR, while TCRdb's copy carries only in-frame clones and drops some. V and J calls and clone size are those listed in that table; D and trimming were worked out from the DNA. The table has around 140,000 clones, nearly 90% seen once. Sequencing used peripheral blood. The source is a man in his 70s with acute or convalescent COVID-19.

The CDR3 sequence: CASSMGGTSLSGNQPQHF. In DNA form, the CDR3 reads TGTGCCAGTAGTATGGGGGGGACTTCATTGAGCGGCAATCAGCCCCAGCATTTT. The V call is TRBV19, the J call TRBJ1-5, with D possibly matching TRBD1 (5 bases). Between the trimmed V and J ends, which lost 3 bases and 2 bases, there was a span of 20 bases. The length of the CDR3 is 18 residues. CDR1 and CDR2 from the germline V gene are LNHDA and SQIVND (reference sequence).